One and the same sample provided the 25 T cell receptor beta chains below, sequenced in a study of shared clonotypes between healthy human individuals. Produced via immunoSEQ multiplex PCR; TCRdb's table is partial and in-frame only. The sample lists around 2.5 million clones; over 85% were seen once. Sequenced: naive CD4+ T cells from PBMCs. Stated subset: CD45RA+ positively selected. These receptors were obtained from a man younger than 30 in good health. Some clones in this sample may be carry-over from other donors' samples.

This chain connects TRBV6-1 to TRBJ1-1; D is unclear. The CDR3 covers 12 residues. The ends were cut back, 5 bases at V and 10 bases at J, with 14 bases in the middle. The germline V gene has CDR1 MNHNS and CDR2 SASEGT. The CDR3 DNA reads as TGTGCCAGCAGTCCTACTGCGACCCGAGCTTTCTTT. Encoded protein: CASSPTATRAFF.

This chain links TRBV25-1 with TRBJ2-2; TRBD2 aligns across 8 bases. The CDR3 length is 15 residues. J was trimmed by 5 bases and V by 5 bases; bases with no gene match: 7. Germline-derived CDR1 and CDR2 are MGHDK and SYGVNS. DNA of the CDR3: TGTGCCAGCAGTCCCAGCGGGGGTAAAACCGGGGAGCTGTTTTTT. Residues: CASSPSGGKTGELFF.

This chain links TRBV5-4 with TRBJ2-3, with 8 bases matching TRBD1. The ends lost 5 bases at V and 6 bases at J; junction bases unmatched: 17. The CDR3 loop spans 17 amino acids. Looked up from germline, CDR1 is SGHNT and CDR2 is YYREEE (reference sequence). The CDR3 protein is CASRQNLGQGLRDTQYF. The CDR3 nucleotides read TGTGCCAGCAGGCAGAACCTCGGACAGGGACTCCGGGATACGCAGTATTTT.

The V and J genes are TRBV28 and TRBJ1-6; tentatively, D is TRBD1 (5 bases). CDR1 is MDHEN and CDR2 is SYDVKM in the germline V gene. V was pared by 3 bases and J by 8 bases, with 17 bases between. CDR3 length equals 16 residues. CDR3 nucleotides: TGTGCCAGCAGTTTGGGGAGAGGGGCTCTTTATTCACCCCTCCACTTT. Translating it yields CASSLGRGALYSPLHF.

This chain uses TRBV18 with TRBJ2-6; 7 bases are a match to TRBD1. The CDR3 length is 18 residues. The V gene's germline CDR1 is KGHSH and CDR2 LQKENI. V lost 1 base and J lost 2; bases outside the gene matches: 8. In nucleotides, the CDR3 is TGTGCCAGCTCACCACTGGGCAGGGGGAGCCCTGGGGCCAACGTCCTGACTTTC. It yields the protein CASSPLGRGSPGANVLTF.

The chain has TRBV7-2 and TRBJ2-7, with D uncertain. Germline CDR1 is SGHTA and CDR2 is FQGNSA. The ends were cut back, 5 bases at V and 2 bases at J, with 10 bases in the middle. The CDR3 covers 13 residues. For the CDR3, the DNA is TGTGCCAGCAGCCGGCCACCCACCTACGAGCAGTACTTC. It yields the protein CASSRPPTYEQYF.

On this clone: This specimen includes other DNA sequences encoding the same CDR3. The chain uses TRBV4-1 and TRBJ2-7; D is unclear. Per the germline V gene, CDR1 is MGHRA and CDR2 is YSYEKL. The V end was cut by 0 bases, the J end by 4 bases, with 7 bases between. This CDR3 has 13 amino acids. CDR3 bases: TGCGCCAGCAGCCAAGAGGTCCTGTACGAGCAGTACTTC. This translates into CASSQEVLYEQYF.

V and J are TRBV5-1 and TRBJ1-2, with D maybe TRBD1 (5 bases). CDR1 and CDR2 from the germline V gene are SGHRS and YFSETQ. This CDR3 has 15 residues. With 2 bases removed from V and 2 bases from J, the gap between germline ends came to 13 bases. In nucleotides, the CDR3 is TGCGCCAGCAGCTTAGGTGTAGGGGACAACTATGGCTACACCTTC. Translating gives CASSLGVGDNYGYTF.

The CDR3 region has the DNA TGCGCCAGCAGCGCATGGCTAGCGGGTCCGGAGACCCAGTACTTC. Its translation: CASSAWLAGPETQYF. The gene calls are TRBV5-1 and TRBJ2-5; 8 bases line up with TRBD2. Germline CDR1 is SGHRS and CDR2 is YFSETQ. Trimming at V came to 4 bases and at J to 5 bases, leaving 10 bases not matched to a gene. This CDR3 spans 15 amino acids.

The chain has TRBV5-1 and TRBJ1-1, with a weak D call TRBD1 (6 bases). Germline-derived CDR1 and CDR2 are SGHRS and YFSETQ. V was clipped by 1 base and J by 4 bases, with 8 bases between them. This CDR3 has 13 residues. The CDR3 sequence: CASSLIQGTEAFF. CDR3 nucleotides: TGCGCCAGCAGCTTGATACAGGGCACTGAAGCTTTCTTT.

This CDR3 reads CASSPPQAGVEEQYF. The CDR3 region has the DNA TGCGCCAGCAGCCCTCCCCAAGCGGGAGTGGAGGAGCAGTACTTC. The chain has TRBV5-1 and TRBJ2-7; 8 bases are shared with TRBD2. Germline CDR1 and CDR2: SGHRS and YFSETQ. The CDR3 consists of 15 residues. J lost 7 bases, V lost 4 bases, and 13 bases had no gene match.

The rearrangement joins TRBV5-4 to TRBJ2-1; 8 bases match TRBD2. The CDR3 sequence is 13 residues long. V was pared by 6 bases and J by 7 bases, with 6 bases of the junction left unmatched. The germline gives CDR1 SGHNT, CDR2 YYREEE (reference sequence). CDR3 protein: CASNSGAENEQFF. As DNA, the CDR3 is TGTGCCAGCAATAGCGGGGCTGAGAATGAGCAGTTCTTC.

Comment on this clone: Other DNA sequences from this sample encode an identical CDR3 as well. V gene TRBV7-9 combines with J gene TRBJ2-7; the D call may be TRBD1 or TRBD2 (6 bases each). CDR1 SEHNR and CDR2 FQNEAQ come from the germline V gene (reference sequence). This CDR3 has 14 amino acids. Deletions cut 1 base from V and 3 bases from J, with 10 bases between. Written as DNA, the CDR3 is TGTGCCAGCAGCTTAGTAGGGGGGAGCTACGAGCAGTACTTC. Its translation: CASSLVGGSYEQYF.

This chain joins TRBV6-1 and TRBJ1-1, with D possibly TRBD1 on 6 matching bases. CDR1 MNHNS and CDR2 SASEGT come from the germline V gene. The CDR3 has 15 amino acids. V dropped 7 bases and J dropped 4 bases, with 19 bases sitting between them. CDR3 bases: TGTGCCAGCACCTCTAGGGGGGAGATAGGCACTGAAGCTTTCTTT. Protein sequence: CASTSRGEIGTEAFF.

This chain links TRBV6-6 with TRBJ1-1, with D maybe TRBD1 (5 bases). The CDR3 runs 14 residues. Germline lookup yields CDR1 MNHNY and CDR2 SVGAGI (reference sequence). V lost 6 bases and J 3 bases, leaving 14 bases between the germline ends. The CDR3 sequence is CASRRRDGYTEAFF. CDR3 sequence (DNA): TGTGCCAGCAGGCGCCGGGACGGATACACTGAAGCTTTCTTT.

V and J are TRBV5-8 and TRBJ1-1; unclear D gene. Germline V lookup: CDR1 SGHTS, CDR2 YDEGEE. The CDR3 extends over 16 amino acids. V dropped 3 bases and J dropped 10 bases, with 25 bases sitting between them. The DNA of the CDR3 is TGTGCCAGCAGCTACCACCAACCCAATAGATTGAATAGAGCTTTCTTT. Encoded protein: CASSYHQPNRLNRAFF. The full variable domain, with the rest looked up from reference TRBV5-8 and TRBJ1-1, is EAGVTQSPTHLIKTRGQQATLRCSPISGHTSVYWYQQALGLGLQFLLWYDEGEERNRGNFPPRFSGRQFPNYSSELNVNALELEDSALYLCASSYHQPNRLNRAFFGQGTRLTVV.

This chain joins TRBV21-1 and TRBJ2-1. TRBV21-1 is reported as a pseudogene. The CDR3 extends over 16 amino acids. CDR3 DNA: TGTGCCAGCAGCAGGGGTTGCGGTAGTTATTGCAATGAGCAGTTCTTC. Its translation is CASSRGCGSYCNEQFF.

V and J are TRBV28 and TRBJ1-4; no definite D call. CDR1 MDHEN and CDR2 SYDVKM come from the germline V gene. This CDR3 has 15 amino acids. The V end lost 6 bases, the J end lost 6 bases, and 17 bases lay between the germline ends. The CDR3 protein is CASSPPGQIDEKLFF. In DNA, the CDR3 is TGTGCCAGCAGCCCACCGGGCCAAATCGATGAAAAACTGTTTTTT.

CDR3 protein: CASSLLAYEQFF. The CDR3 coding sequence is TGTGCCAGCAGCTTACTAGCATACGAGCAGTTCTTC. The chain couples TRBV7-2 to TRBJ2-1, with a tentative D call TRBD2 (5 bases). The germline gives CDR1 SGHTA, CDR2 FQGNSA. The CDR3 length is 12 residues. V lost 2 bases and J 10 bases, leaving 9 bases between the germline ends.

This rearrangement joins TRBV2 to TRBJ1-2; D is ambiguous. V shed 3 bases and J shed 7 bases, with 12 bases lying between them. The CDR3 contains 13 residues. The germline gives CDR1 SNHLY, CDR2 FYNNEI. CDR3 DNA sequence: TGTGCCAGCAGTGATGGACGGAATGGTGGCTACACCTTC. This translates into CASSDGRNGGYTF. Supplemented by reference TRBV2 and TRBJ1-2, the full variable domain reads EPEVTQTPSHQVTQMGQEVILRCVPISNHLYFYWYRQILGQKVEFLVSFYNNEISEKSEIFDDQFSVERPDGSNFTLKIRSTKLEDSAMYFCASSDGRNGGYTFGSGTRLTVV.

This clone was counted once. The chain uses TRBV19 and TRBJ1-2; weak D call: TRBD1 (5 bases). CDR1 is LNHDA, CDR2 SQIVND, per germline (reference sequence). The CDR3 runs to 14 residues. The V and J ends lost 1 base and 5 bases respectively, with 11 bases between them. CDR3 protein: CASSIARQSYGYTF. The CDR3 nucleotides read TGTGCCAGTAGTATAGCCCGACAGTCTTATGGCTACACCTTC.

V gene TRBV19 combines with J gene TRBJ1-1; maybe TRBD1 (5 bases). Trimming shortened V by 6 bases and J by 4 bases, and 21 bases separated the two germline ends. The CDR3 runs to 16 residues. Germline CDR1 reads LNHDA; CDR2 reads SQIVND (reference sequence). CDR3 residues: CASSKKSQGRRTEAFF. The CDR3, as DNA: TGTGCCAGTAGCAAGAAATCCCAGGGTAGGCGCACTGAAGCTTTCTTT. Filled out from reference TRBV19 and TRBJ1-1, the complete variable domain reads DGGITQSPKYLFRKEGQNVTLSCEQNLNHDAMYWYRQDPGQGLRLIYYSQIVNDFQKGDIAEGYSVSREKKESFPLTVTSAQKNPTAFYLCASSKKSQGRRTEAFFGQGTRLTVV.

The chain employs TRBV5-1 and TRBJ2-3, with TRBD2 identical over 9 bases. The CDR3 runs to 14 residues. V was pared by 9 bases and J by 1 base, with 6 bases of the junction left unmatched. CDR1 is SGHRS, CDR2 YFSETQ, per germline. This CDR3 is CATQVAGGTDTQYF. CDR3 in DNA: TGCGCCACGCAGGTAGCGGGGGGCACAGATACGCAGTATTTT. Supplemented by reference TRBV5-1 and TRBJ2-3, the full variable domain reads KAGVTQTPRYLIKTRGQQVTLSCSPISGHRSVSWYQQTPGQGLQFLFEYFSETQRNKGNFPGRFSGRQFSNSRSEMNVSTLELGDSALYLCATQVAGGTDTQYFGPGTRLTVL.

The gene calls are TRBV27 and TRBJ1-1, with TRBD1 identical over 8 bases. This CDR3 region has 15 residues. Per germline, CDR1 MNHEY and CDR2 SMNVEV (reference sequence). V was pared by 0 bases and J by 5 bases, with 5 bases of the junction left unmatched. CDR3 in DNA: TGTGCCAGCAGTTTATCTGAGGACAGGGAGACTGAAGCTTTCTTT. It encodes CASSLSEDRETEAFF.

The chain is built from TRBV29-1 and TRBJ2-7, with 10 bases identical to TRBD1. The CDR3 has 13 amino acids. In germline, CDR1 is SQVTM, CDR2 ANQGSEA. V lost 6 bases to trimming and J lost 3 bases; unmatched junction nucleotides: 5. The CDR3 loop is CSVLRTGGYEQYF. DNA for the CDR3: TGCAGCGTCCTAAGGACAGGGGGCTACGAGCAGTACTTC.